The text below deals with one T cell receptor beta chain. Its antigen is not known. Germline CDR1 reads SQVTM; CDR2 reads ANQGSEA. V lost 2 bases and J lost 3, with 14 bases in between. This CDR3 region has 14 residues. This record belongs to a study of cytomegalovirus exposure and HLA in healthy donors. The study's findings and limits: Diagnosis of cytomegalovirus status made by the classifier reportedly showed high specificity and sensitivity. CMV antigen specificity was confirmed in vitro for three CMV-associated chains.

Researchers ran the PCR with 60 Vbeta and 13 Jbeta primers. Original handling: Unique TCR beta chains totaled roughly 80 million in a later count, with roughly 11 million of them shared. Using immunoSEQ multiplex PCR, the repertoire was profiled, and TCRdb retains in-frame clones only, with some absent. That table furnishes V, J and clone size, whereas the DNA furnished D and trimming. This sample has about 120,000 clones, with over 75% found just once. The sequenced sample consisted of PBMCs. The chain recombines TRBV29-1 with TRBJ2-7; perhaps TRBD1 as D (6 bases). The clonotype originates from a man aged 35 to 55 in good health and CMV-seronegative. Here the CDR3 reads CSVETGTPNYEQYF. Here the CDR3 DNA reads TGCAGCGTTGAAACCGGGACACCAAACTACGAGCAGTACTTC.